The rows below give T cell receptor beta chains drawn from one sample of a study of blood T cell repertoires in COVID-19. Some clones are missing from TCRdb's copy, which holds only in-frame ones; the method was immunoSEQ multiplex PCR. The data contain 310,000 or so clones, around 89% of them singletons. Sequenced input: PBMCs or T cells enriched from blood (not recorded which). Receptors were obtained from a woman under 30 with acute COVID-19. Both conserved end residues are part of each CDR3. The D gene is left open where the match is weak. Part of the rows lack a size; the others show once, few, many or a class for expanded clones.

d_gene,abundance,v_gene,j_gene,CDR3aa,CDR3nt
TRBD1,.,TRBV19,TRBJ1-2,CASREDRGDYGYTF,TGTGCCAGTAGAGAGGACAGGGGGGACTATGGCTACACCTTC
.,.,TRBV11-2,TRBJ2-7,CASSPGLVYEQYF,TGTGCCAGCAGCCCAGGGTTGGTCTACGAGCAGTACTTC
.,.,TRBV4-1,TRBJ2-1,CASSHQQGYNEQFF,TGCGCCAGCAGCCACCAACAGGGTTACAATGAGCAGTTCTTC
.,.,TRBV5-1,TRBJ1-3,CASSTGRFSGNTIYF,TGCGCCAGCAGCACAGGACGGTTCTCTGGAAACACCATATATTTT
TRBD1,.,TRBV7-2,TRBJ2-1,CASSLRTGITNNEQFF,TGTGCCAGCAGCTTACGGACAGGGATTACGAACAATGAGCAGTTCTTC
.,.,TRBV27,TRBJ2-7,CASSSWGRTYEQYF,TGTGCCAGCAGTTCATGGGGGAGGACCTACGAGCAGTACTTC
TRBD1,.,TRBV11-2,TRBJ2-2,CATRQGLASFGELFF,TGTGCCACCCGACAGGGATTGGCCTCGTTCGGGGAGCTGTTTTTT
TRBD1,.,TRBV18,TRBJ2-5,CASSPWTGGSQETQYF,TGTGCCAGCTCACCATGGACAGGGGGCTCCCAAGAGACCCAGTACTTC
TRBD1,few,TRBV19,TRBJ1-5,CASSETGGRGNQPQHF,TGTGCCAGTAGTGAGACAGGGGGCCGAGGCAATCAGCCCCAGCATTTT
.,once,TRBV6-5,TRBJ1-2,CASSYTGGGGYTF,TGTGCCAGCAGTTACACGGGGGGTGGTGGCTACACCTTC
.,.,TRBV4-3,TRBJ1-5,CASSQDLRTAQPQHF,TGCGCCAGCAGCCAAGATCTGAGGACAGCTCAGCCCCAGCATTTT
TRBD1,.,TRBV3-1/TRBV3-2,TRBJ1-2,CASSGRQGQNYGYTF,TGTGCCAGCAGCGGAAGACAGGGCCAAAACTATGGCTACACCTTC
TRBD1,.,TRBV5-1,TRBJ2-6,CASSSGQGTGANVLTF,TGCGCCAGCAGCTCGGGACAGGGGACCGGGGCCAACGTCCTGACTTTC
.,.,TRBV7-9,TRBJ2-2,CASSLAGAGELFF,TGTGCCAGCAGCTTAGCAGGGGCCGGGGAGCTGTTTTTT
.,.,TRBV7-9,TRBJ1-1,CASSLVARRTEAFF,TGTGCCAGCAGCTTAGTAGCAAGACGCACTGAAGCTTTCTTT
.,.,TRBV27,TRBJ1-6,CARDRQNNSPLHF,TGTGCTAGAGATAGACAGAACAATTCACCCCTCCACTTT
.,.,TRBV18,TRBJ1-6,CASSQDRHNSPLHF,TGTGCCAGCTCCCAGGACAGACATAATTCACCCCTCCACTTT